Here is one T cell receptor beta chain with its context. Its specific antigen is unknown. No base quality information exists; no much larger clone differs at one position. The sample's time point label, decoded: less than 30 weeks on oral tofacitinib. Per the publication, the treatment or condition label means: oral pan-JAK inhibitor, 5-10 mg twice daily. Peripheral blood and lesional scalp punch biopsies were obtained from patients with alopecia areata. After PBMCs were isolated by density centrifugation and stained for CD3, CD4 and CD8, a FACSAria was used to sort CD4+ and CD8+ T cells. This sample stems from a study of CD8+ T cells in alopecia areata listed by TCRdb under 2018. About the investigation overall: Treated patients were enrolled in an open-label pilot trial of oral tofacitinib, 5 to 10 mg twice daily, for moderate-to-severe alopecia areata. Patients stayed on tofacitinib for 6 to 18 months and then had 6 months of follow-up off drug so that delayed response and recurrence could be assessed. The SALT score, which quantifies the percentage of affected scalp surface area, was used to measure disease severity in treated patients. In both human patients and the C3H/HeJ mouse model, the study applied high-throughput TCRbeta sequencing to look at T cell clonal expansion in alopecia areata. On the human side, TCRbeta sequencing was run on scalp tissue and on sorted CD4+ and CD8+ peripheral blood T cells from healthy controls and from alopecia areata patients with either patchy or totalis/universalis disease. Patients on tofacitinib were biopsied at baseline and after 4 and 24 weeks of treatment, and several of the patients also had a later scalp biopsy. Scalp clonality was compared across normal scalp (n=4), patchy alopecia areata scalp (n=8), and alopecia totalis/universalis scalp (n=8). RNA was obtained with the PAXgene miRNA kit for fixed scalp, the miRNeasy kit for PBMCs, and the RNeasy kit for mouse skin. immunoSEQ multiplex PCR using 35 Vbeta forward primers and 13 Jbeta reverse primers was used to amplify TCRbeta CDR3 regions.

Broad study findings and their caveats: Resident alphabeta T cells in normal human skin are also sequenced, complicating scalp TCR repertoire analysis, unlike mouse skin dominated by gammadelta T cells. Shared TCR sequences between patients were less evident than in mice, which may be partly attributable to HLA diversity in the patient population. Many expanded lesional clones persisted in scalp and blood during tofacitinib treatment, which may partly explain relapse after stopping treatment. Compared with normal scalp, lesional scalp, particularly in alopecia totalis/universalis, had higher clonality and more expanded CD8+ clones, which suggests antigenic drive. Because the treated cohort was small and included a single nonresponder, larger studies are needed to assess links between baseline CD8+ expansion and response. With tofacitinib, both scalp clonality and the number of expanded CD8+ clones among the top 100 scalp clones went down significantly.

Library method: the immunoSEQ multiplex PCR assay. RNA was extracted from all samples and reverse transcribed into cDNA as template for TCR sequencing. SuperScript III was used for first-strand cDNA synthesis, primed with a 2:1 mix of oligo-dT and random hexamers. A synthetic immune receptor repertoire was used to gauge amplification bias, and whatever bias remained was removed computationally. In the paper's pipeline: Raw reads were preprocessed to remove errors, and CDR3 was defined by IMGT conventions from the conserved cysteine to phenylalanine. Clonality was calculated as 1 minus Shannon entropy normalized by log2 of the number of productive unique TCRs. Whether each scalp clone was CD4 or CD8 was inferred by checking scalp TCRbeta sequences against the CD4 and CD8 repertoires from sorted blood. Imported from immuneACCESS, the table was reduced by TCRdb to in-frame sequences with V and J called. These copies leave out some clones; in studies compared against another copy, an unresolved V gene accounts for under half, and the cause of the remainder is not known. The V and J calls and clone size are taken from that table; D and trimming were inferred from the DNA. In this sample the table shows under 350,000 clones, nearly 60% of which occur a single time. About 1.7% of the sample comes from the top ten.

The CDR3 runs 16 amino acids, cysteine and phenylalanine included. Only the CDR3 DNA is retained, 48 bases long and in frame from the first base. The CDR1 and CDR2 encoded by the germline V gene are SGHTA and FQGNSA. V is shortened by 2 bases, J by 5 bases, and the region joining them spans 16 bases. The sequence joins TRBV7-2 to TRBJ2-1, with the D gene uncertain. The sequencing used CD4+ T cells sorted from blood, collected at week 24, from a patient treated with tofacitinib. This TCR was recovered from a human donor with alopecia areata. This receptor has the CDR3 CASSLRPNSRDNEQFF. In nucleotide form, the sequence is TGTGCCAGCAGCTTACGACCCAACAGTAGGGACAATGAGCAGTTCTTC. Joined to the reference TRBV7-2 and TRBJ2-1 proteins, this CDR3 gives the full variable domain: GAGVSQSPSNKVTEKGKDVELRCDPISGHTALYWYRQSLGQGLEFLIYFQGNSAPDKSGLPSDRFSAERTGGSVSTLTIQRTQQEDSAVYLCASSLRPNSRDNEQFFGPGTRLTVL.